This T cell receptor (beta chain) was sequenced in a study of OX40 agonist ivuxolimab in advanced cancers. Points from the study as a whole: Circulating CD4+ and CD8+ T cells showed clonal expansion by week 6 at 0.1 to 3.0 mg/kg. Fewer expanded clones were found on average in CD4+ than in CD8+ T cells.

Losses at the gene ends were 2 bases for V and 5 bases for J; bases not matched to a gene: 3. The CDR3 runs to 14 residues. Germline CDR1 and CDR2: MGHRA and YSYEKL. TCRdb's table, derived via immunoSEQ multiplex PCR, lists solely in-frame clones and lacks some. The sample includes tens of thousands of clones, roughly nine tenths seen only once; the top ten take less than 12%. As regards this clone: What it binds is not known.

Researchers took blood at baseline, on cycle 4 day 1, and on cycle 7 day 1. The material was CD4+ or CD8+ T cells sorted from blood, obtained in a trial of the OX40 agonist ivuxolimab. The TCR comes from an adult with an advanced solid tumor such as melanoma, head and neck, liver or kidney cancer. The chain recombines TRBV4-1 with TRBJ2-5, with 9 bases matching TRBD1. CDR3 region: CASSQRTGGETQYF. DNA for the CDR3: TGCGCCAGCAGCCAAAGAACAGGGGGCGAGACCCAGTACTTC.